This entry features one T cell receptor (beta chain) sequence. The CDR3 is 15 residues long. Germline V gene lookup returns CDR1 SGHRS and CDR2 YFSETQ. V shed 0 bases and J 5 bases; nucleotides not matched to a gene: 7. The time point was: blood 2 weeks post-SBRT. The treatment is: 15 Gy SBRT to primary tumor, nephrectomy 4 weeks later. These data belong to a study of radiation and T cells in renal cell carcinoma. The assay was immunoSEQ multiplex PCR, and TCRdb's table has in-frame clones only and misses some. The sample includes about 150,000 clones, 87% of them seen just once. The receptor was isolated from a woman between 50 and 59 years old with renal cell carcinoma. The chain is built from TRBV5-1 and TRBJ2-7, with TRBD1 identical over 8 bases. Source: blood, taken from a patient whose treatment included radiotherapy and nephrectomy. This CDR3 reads CASSLESGGENEQYF. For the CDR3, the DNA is TGCGCCAGCAGCTTGGAGTCAGGGGGCGAAAACGAGCAGTACTTC.